Listed below are T cell receptor beta chains from one sample, sequenced in a study of blood T cell repertoires in COVID-19. Only in-frame clones appear in the TCRdb table, and some are missing; sequencing was by immunoSEQ multiplex PCR. Among 250,000 to 400,000 clones listed, more than 70% were seen once. Sequenced material: peripheral blood. Source of these receptors: a woman in her 30s with COVID-19, enrolled during active disease. CDR3s include the opening cysteine and the closing phenylalanine or tryptophan. D genes are given only for firm matches. Clone size appears in some rows only: once, few, many, or a class for an expanded clone.

>-|-|TRBV4-2|TRBJ2-2
CASSQDRKRTAGGNTGELFF
TGTGCCAGCAGCCAAGATAGAAAGAGGACGGCGGGCGGGAACACCGGGGAGCTGTTTTTT
>few|TRBD1|TRBV18|TRBJ1-2
CASSPLGQPDYGYTF
TGTGCCAGCTCACCCTTGGGACAGCCCGACTATGGCTACACCTTC
>-|TRBD1|TRBV5-1|TRBJ1-2
CASSPGTGANYGYTF
TGCGCCAGCAGCCCAGGGACAGGCGCTAACTATGGCTACACCTTC
>once|-|TRBV7-6|TRBJ1-3
CASSLVGGADGNTIYF
TGTGCCAGCAGCTTAGTTGGAGGGGCAGATGGAAACACCATATATTTT
>-|TRBD2|TRBV9|TRBJ2-2
CASSVGVRGGTGELFF
TGTGCCAGCAGCGTAGGAGTGCGGGGGGGAACCGGGGAGCTGTTTTTT
>-|-|TRBV7-3|TRBJ2-1
CASSPQGFGSDEQFF
TGTGCCAGCAGTCCACAGGGATTCGGATCAGATGAGCAGTTCTTC
>-|TRBD1|TRBV5-6|TRBJ1-2
CASSFWDRVVEGYGYTF
TGTGCCAGCAGCTTCTGGGACAGGGTTGTAGAAGGATATGGCTACACCTTC
>-|-|TRBV4-1|TRBJ2-5
CASSQGGRGRETQYF
TGCGCCAGCAGCCAAGGAGGCAGGGGGAGGGAGACCCAGTACTTC
>once|-|TRBV28|TRBJ2-1
CASSPPRGNEQFF
TGTGCCAGCAGTCCTCCTAGGGGCAATGAGCAGTTCTTC
>-|-|TRBV14|TRBJ2-3
CASSQYTGGTDTQYF
TGTGCCAGCAGCCAATATACGGGGGGCACAGATACGCAGTATTTT
>-|TRBD1|TRBV3-1/TRBV3-2|TRBJ1-2
CASSPTGGDYGYTF
TGTGCCAGCAGCCCGACAGGGGGTGACTATGGCTACACCTTC
>-|TRBD1|TRBV25-1|TRBJ1-1
CASSEWTGGSNTEAFF
TGTGCCAGCAGTGAATGGACAGGGGGCTCGAACACTGAAGCTTTCTTT
>-|-|TRBV2|TRBJ1-5
CASSEIRQPQHF
TGTGCCAGCAGTGAAATCCGTCAGCCCCAGCATTTT
>-|TRBD1|TRBV7-2|TRBJ1-2
CASSKTGGGYGYTF
TGTGCCAGCAGCAAGACAGGGGGCGGGTATGGCTACACCTTC
>once|TRBD1|TRBV7-9|TRBJ2-1
CASSSTGKSYNEQFF
TGTGCCAGCAGTTCGACAGGGAAGTCCTACAATGAGCAGTTCTTC
>-|-|TRBV18|TRBJ1-1
CASSLIQLGTEAFF
TGTGCCAGCTCCCTCATACAGCTGGGCACTGAAGCTTTCTTT
>-|-|TRBV29-1|TRBJ2-1
CSDLAVHNEQFF
TGCAGCGACCTGGCGGTACACAATGAGCAGTTCTTC
>-|TRBD1|TRBV15|TRBJ1-6
CATSNRTGEPEGPYNSPLHF
TGTGCCACCAGCAACCGGACAGGGGAGCCCGAGGGCCCCTATAATTCACCCCTCCACTTT
>-|-|TRBV9|TRBJ2-1
CAAGRGLHNEQFF
TGTGCCGCCGGGCGGGGGCTACATAATGAGCAGTTCTTC
>-|TRBD1|TRBV5-1|TRBJ1-2
CASSFTGAEGYTF
TGCGCCAGCAGCTTCACAGGGGCGGAGGGCTACACCTTC
>-|TRBD2|TRBV6-6|TRBJ2-2
CASSYSSSGGTGELFF
TGTGCCAGCAGTTACTCGTCCAGCGGGGGTACCGGGGAGCTGTTTTTT
>-|TRBD1|TRBV5-1|TRBJ1-1
CASSLRTGGNTEAFF
TGCGCCAGCAGCTTAAGGACAGGGGGGAACACTGAAGCTTTCTTT
>-|-|TRBV30|TRBJ1-5
CAWSVRAGPNQPQHF
TGTGCCTGGAGTGTACGGGCAGGGCCCAATCAGCCCCAGCATTTT
>-|TRBD2|TRBV6-6|TRBJ2-1
CASSRLAGETWDEQFF
TGTGCCAGCAGTCGACTAGCGGGAGAGACGTGGGATGAGCAGTTCTTC
>once|-|TRBV2|TRBJ2-3
CASSVGGGITDTQYF
TGTGCCAGCAGTGTTGGGGGGGGCATCACAGATACGCAGTATTTT
>-|TRBD2|TRBV7-9|TRBJ2-3
CASSQAGDDTQYF
TGTGCCAGCAGCCAGGCGGGGGACGATACGCAGTATTTT
>-|TRBD1|TRBV28|TRBJ1-3
CASKTGGPGNTIYF
TGTGCCAGCAAGACAGGGGGTCCTGGAAACACCATATATTTT
>once|TRBD1|TRBV7-9|TRBJ1-4
CASSQGGPGSEKLFF
TGTGCCAGCAGCCAGGGGGGACCAGGGAGTGAAAAACTGTTTTTT
>-|TRBD1|TRBV7-2|TRBJ2-7
CASSPGQGGYEQYF
TGTGCCAGCAGTCCAGGACAGGGGGGCTACGAGCAGTACTTC
>-|-|TRBV11-3|TRBJ1-1
CASSLDSRNTEAFF
TGTGCCAGCAGCTTGGACAGCCGGAACACTGAAGCTTTCTTT
>-|-|TRBV14|TRBJ1-5
CASSQGRRPQHF
TGTGCCAGCAGCCAGGGGCGTCGGCCCCAGCATTTT